What follows are 20 T cell receptor beta chains derived from one specimen sequenced in a study of cytomegalovirus exposure and HLA in healthy donors. It was with 60 Vbeta and 13 Jbeta primers that the PCR ran. Assay: immunoSEQ multiplex PCR; the TCRdb copy retains only in-frame clones and omits some. This table has about 150,000 clones, roughly 70% appearing once. The sample comprised PBMCs. The receptor source for this set is a man between 25 and 39 years old in good health and CMV-seronegative.

The chain uses TRBV28 and TRBJ2-7, with TRBD2 identical over 15 bases. Trimming took 6 bases from V and 5 from J; bases not matched to a gene: 8. The CDR3 totals 16 residues. Germline values: CDR1 MDHEN, CDR2 SYDVKM. The CDR3 loop is CASSPTGLAGGDEQYF. The CDR3 DNA is TGTGCCAGCAGCCCTACGGGACTAGCGGGGGGCGACGAGCAGTACTTC.

J is TRBJ2-7 and V is TRBV28; D may be TRBD1 (6 bases). CDR1 and CDR2 (germline): MDHEN, SYDVKM. This CDR3 spans 13 amino acids. With 3 bases removed from V and 6 bases from J, the gap between germline ends came to 12 bases. CDR3: CASSFRAGVEQYF. For the CDR3, the DNA is TGTGCCAGCAGTTTTAGGGCAGGGGTCGAGCAGTACTTC.

The chain uses TRBV30 and TRBJ1-5; no firm D call. Germline values: CDR1 GTSNPN, CDR2 SVGIG (reference sequence). Trimming shortened V by 0 bases and J by 2 bases, and 8 bases separated the two germline ends. The CDR3 has 14 residues. The CDR3 reads CAWSVGRGNQPQHF. The CDR3 DNA is TGTGCCTGGAGTGTAGGGCGGGGCAATCAGCCCCAGCATTTT.

The CDR3 sequence is CASSSEAGNSPLHF. DNA of the CDR3: TGTGCCAGCAGCTCAGAGGCCGGGAATTCACCCCTCCACTTT. The rearrangement joins TRBV7-2 to TRBJ1-6; D unresolved. This CDR3 has 14 residues. CDR1 and CDR2 (germline): SGHTA, FQGNSA. V lost 4 bases to trimming and J lost 7 bases, with 11 bases between them.

The chain combines TRBV30 with TRBJ2-2; weak D call: TRBD2 (5 bases). The CDR3 totals 14 residues. The V gene's germline CDR1 is GTSNPN and CDR2 SVGIG (reference sequence). Trimming took 6 bases from V and 0 from J, leaving 11 bases between them. CDR3 in DNA: TGTGCCTGTCTGAAGGACTCGAACACCGGGGAGCTGTTTTTT. Residues: CACLKDSNTGELFF.

The sample holds a few counts of this clone. The CDR3 region has the DNA TGTGCCAGCAGTGCAGGACAGAGGACTGAAGCTTTCTTT. Translated: CASSAGQRTEAFF. J is TRBJ1-1 and V is TRBV2; D perhaps matches TRBD1 (6 bases). CDR3 size: 13 residues. Trimming shortened V by 4 bases and J by 5 bases, and 11 bases separated the two germline ends. CDR1 SNHLY and CDR2 FYNNEI come from the germline V gene.

The chain uses TRBV5-1 and TRBJ2-1, with TRBD1 matching 11 bases. There are 16 residues in the CDR3. With 0 bases clipped from V and 4 bases from J, the junction kept 3 bases outside the gene matches. Per the germline V gene, CDR1 is SGHRS and CDR2 is YFSETQ. In nucleotides, the CDR3 is TGCGCCAGCAGCTTGGGTGGGACAGGGGGGTACAATGAGCAGTTCTTC. Its protein is CASSLGGTGGYNEQFF. Based on the CDR3 plus reference TRBV5-1 and TRBJ2-1, the full variable domain is KAGVTQTPRYLIKTRGQQVTLSCSPISGHRSVSWYQQTPGQGLQFLFEYFSETQRNKGNFPGRFSGRQFSNSRSEMNVSTLELGDSALYLCASSLGGTGGYNEQFFGPGTRLTVL.

V is TRBV14 and J is TRBJ1-1; 7 bases agree with TRBD1. In germline, CDR1 is SGHDN, CDR2 FVKESK. Trimming removed 3 bases from V and 4 bases from J; junction bases left unmatched: 5. CDR3 length: 14 amino acids. The DNA of the CDR3 is TGTGCCAGCAGCCAGGCCGGGACAGTCACTGAAGCTTTCTTT. It translates to CASSQAGTVTEAFF.

The chain joins TRBV10-3 to TRBJ2-1, with 14 bases aligning to TRBD2. The CDR3 is made up of 19 amino acids. J gave up 1 base and V 5 bases, and 10 bases lay outside the gene matches. The germline CDR1 and CDR2 sequences are ENHRY and SYGVKD. DNA for the CDR3: TGTGCCATCAGTTTGACTAGCGGGGGGGCCTCGTTTTCCTACAATGAGCAGTTCTTC. It yields the protein CAISLTSGGASFSYNEQFF.

This clone has only a few counts. At the DNA level, this CDR3 is encoded by other sequences in the same sample as well. The genes are TRBV18 and TRBJ1-1; TRBD1 matches 9 bases. J lost 2 bases, V lost 5 bases, and 6 bases had no gene match. CDR1 and CDR2 (germline): KGHSH, LQKENI. The length of the CDR3 is 15 residues. CDR3 in DNA: TGTGCCAGCTCAAGGCCGGGACAGGGTAACACTGAAGCTTTCTTT. Its translation is CASSRPGQGNTEAFF.

This clone was detected only a few times. CDR3 protein: CASSFSGGATTSNIQYF. The CDR3, as DNA: TGTGCCAGCAGCTTTAGCGGGGGAGCAACCACTTCCAACATTCAGTACTTC. The rearrangement uses TRBV7-9 and TRBJ2-4; 9 bases align to TRBD2. Trimming at V came to 3 bases and at J to 7 bases, leaving 13 bases not matched to a gene. This CDR3 is 17 amino acids long. The germline V gene encodes CDR1 SEHNR and CDR2 FQNEAQ (reference sequence).

The V and J genes are TRBV15 and TRBJ1-1; 8 positions agree with TRBD1. CDR3 length equals 15 residues. J gave up 0 bases and V 5 bases, and 5 bases lay outside the gene matches. The germline V gene encodes CDR1 LNHNV and CDR2 YYDKDF (reference sequence). CDR3: CATSLPGQVNTEAFF. The CDR3 DNA follows: TGTGCCACCAGCCTACCGGGACAGGTGAACACTGAAGCTTTCTTT.

This sequence joins TRBV28 and TRBJ2-2, with 8 bases that match TRBD1. This CDR3 is built from 16 residues. CDR1 and CDR2 from the germline V gene are MDHEN and SYDVKM. V lost 4 bases, J lost 6 bases, and 10 bases stayed unmatched. For the CDR3, the DNA is TGTGCCAGCAGTTCAGGACAGGGAATTCTAGCCGGGGAGCTGTTTTTT. Its protein product is CASSSGQGILAGELFF.

As to this clone: At the DNA level, this CDR3 is encoded by other sequences in the same sample as well. The chain recombines TRBV5-1 with TRBJ2-5; TRBD2 is a possible D gene (6 bases). The germline V gene has CDR1 SGHRS and CDR2 YFSETQ. The CDR3 extends over 13 amino acids. V lost 0 bases and J 5 bases, leaving 8 bases between the germline ends. The CDR3 here is CASSLGGEETQYF. CDR3 DNA: TGCGCCAGCAGCTTGGGGGGGGAGGAGACCCAGTACTTC.

This sequence joins TRBV9 and TRBJ1-6; D ambiguous. Trimming left V 1 base short and J 13 bases short, with 15 bases between. There are 14 residues in the CDR3. Per the germline V gene, CDR1 is SGDLS and CDR2 is YYNGEE. CDR3 DNA: TGTGCCAGCAGCGTATCCCCCTCTGATGAGCCCCTCCACTTT. Amino acids: CASSVSPSDEPLHF.

The chain uses TRBV10-3 and TRBJ2-3; D remains unclear. Trimming left V 3 bases short and J 2 bases short, with 12 bases between. Germline V CDR1 and CDR2: ENHRY, SYGVKD. This CDR3 region has 15 residues. The CDR3 region is CAISDDTQNTDTQYF. CDR3 coding DNA: TGTGCCATCAGTGACGACACCCAAAACACAGATACGCAGTATTTT.

The CDR3 loop is CSVEERASYNEQFF. DNA of the CDR3: TGCAGCGTTGAGGAGAGGGCGTCCTACAATGAGCAGTTCTTC. The chain is built from TRBV29-1 and TRBJ2-1; D might be TRBD2 (5 bases). Trimming shortened V by 3 bases and J by 1 base, and 10 bases separated the two germline ends. The CDR3 spans 14 residues. Germline loops: CDR1 SQVTM, CDR2 ANQGSEA.

The rearrangement joins TRBV18 to TRBJ2-2; 7 bases align to TRBD2. There are 15 residues in the CDR3. J was trimmed by 5 bases and V by 0 bases; bases with no gene match: 3. Germline V gives CDR1 KGHSH, CDR2 LQKENI. CDR3 nucleotides: TGTGCCAGCTCACCACCGGGAGGGGATACCGGGGAGCTGTTTTTT. This translates into CASSPPGGDTGELFF.

In DNA, the CDR3 is TGCGCCAGCAGCCAAGGACTAGCGGGGGGGCCGGATACGCAGTATTTT. Amino acid sequence: CASSQGLAGGPDTQYF. This chain connects TRBV4-3 to TRBJ2-3, with 14 nucleotides matching TRBD2. CDR1 is LGHNA, CDR2 YSLEER, per germline. This CDR3 comprises 16 residues. J lost 6 bases, V lost 1 base, and 3 bases had no gene match.

This chain links TRBV7-9 with TRBJ2-1, with a tentative D call TRBD2 (7 bases). CDR1 and CDR2 (germline): SEHNR, FQNEAQ (reference sequence). This CDR3 comprises 17 residues. V was shortened by 5 bases and J by 0 bases, with 17 bases between the two germline ends. In DNA, the CDR3 is TGTGCCAGCAGCCCTAGAGCGGGACATTTCTCCTACAATGAGCAGTTCTTC. Amino acids: CASSPRAGHFSYNEQFF. The complete variable domain, with remaining parts taken from reference TRBV7-9 and TRBJ2-1, reads DTGVSQNPRHKITKRGQNVTFRCDPISEHNRLYWYRQTLGQGPEFLTYFQNEAQLEKSRLLSDRFSAERPKGSFSTLEIQRTEQGDSAMYLCASSPRAGHFSYNEQFFGPGTRLTVL.